This TCR beta chain was identified in a study of T cells after posttransplantation cyclophosphamide. Broader study findings: Later post-transplant blood repertoires were often dominated by donor CD8+ memory clones. TRB clonality was highly associated with recipient CMV seropositivity and reactivation.

A marrow graft followed busulfan-fludarabine conditioning, with cyclophosphamide on days +3 and +4. There are many counts of this clone. Its antigen is still unknown. Only in-frame clones appear in the TCRdb table, and some are missing; sequencing was by immunoSEQ multiplex PCR. Recorded here are some 10,000 clones, none singletons. Sequencing used PBMCs, obtained after allogeneic stem cell transplant with posttransplant cyclophosphamide. This TCR was recovered from a female patient in her 40s who received an allogeneic stem cell transplant from a related donor, was CMV-positive, and had no GVHD. These T cells may partly come from the graft donor.

CDR3 loop: CASSPKGQGDEQYF. In DNA form, the CDR3 reads TGCGCCAGCAGCCCTAAGGGACAGGGAGACGAGCAGTACTTC. The rearrangement links TRBV5-1 to TRBJ2-7; 9 nucleotides match TRBD1. CDR1 and CDR2 from the germline V gene are SGHRS and YFSETQ. The junction had 7 bases not matched to a gene; V was cut back by 4 bases and J by 5 bases. This CDR3 has 14 residues.